This TCR beta chain was retrieved from a study of T cell repertoires in cytomegalovirus infection. Overall study: Epitope selection comprised recently identified HLA-C-restricted CMV epitopes and well-studied HLA-B-restricted CMV epitopes. Signatures in public TCR beta sequences pointed to both CMV infection and matching HLA type.

TCRdb independently ran MiXCR on the reads; one entry per CDR3 protein. Of roughly 570,000 distinct CDR3 sequences listed, 40% were seen once; the top ten hold around 46%. Notes on this clonotype: Antigen specificity is unknown.

V was trimmed by 1 base and J by 7 bases, leaving 13 bases between them. Per the germline V gene, CDR1 is MGHRA and CDR2 is YSYEKL. This CDR3 contains 14 residues. The material sequenced was cultured PBMCs, taken from culture after CMV antigen stimulation. The chain employs TRBV4-1 and TRBJ2-5; a weak D match, TRBD1 (7 bases). The origin of this receptor is a human donor in good health (CMV status not recorded). Some clones in this sample may be carry-over from other donors' samples. The CDR3 reads CASSQVSQGGTQYF. For the CDR3, the DNA is TGCGCCAGCAGCCAAGTTTCTCAGGGGGGGACCCAGTACTTC.